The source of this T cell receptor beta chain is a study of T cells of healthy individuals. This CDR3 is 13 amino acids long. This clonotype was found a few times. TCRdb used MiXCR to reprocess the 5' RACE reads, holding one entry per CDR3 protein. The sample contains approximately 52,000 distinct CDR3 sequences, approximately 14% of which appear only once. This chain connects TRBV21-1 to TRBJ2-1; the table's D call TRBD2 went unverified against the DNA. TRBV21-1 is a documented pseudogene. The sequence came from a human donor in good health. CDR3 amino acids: CASSKREKTSLFF. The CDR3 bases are TGTGCCAGCAGCAAAAGAGAAAAGACTAGTCTGTTCTTC.